What follows are 9 T cell receptor beta chains derived from one specimen sequenced in a study of T cell responses to AZD1222 COVID-19 vaccine. Sequencing was performed with immunoSEQ multiplex PCR; in TCRdb, only in-frame clones are kept and a portion is missing. The sample comprises some 150,000 clones, about nine tenths of which are singletons, and 18% rests with the top ten. Sequencing used peripheral blood, obtained on day 0 of AZD1222 vaccination. These TCRs come from an adult in good health.

The chain combines TRBV6-4 with TRBJ1-2, with D perhaps TRBD1 (5 bases). CDR1 is MRHNA and CDR2 is SNTAGT in the germline V gene. V lost 3 bases and J lost 8, with 13 bases in between. The CDR3 has 13 amino acids. In nucleotides, the CDR3 is TGTGCCAGCAGTGAATGGGCAGGGCGAGGCTACACCTTC. Its protein is CASSEWAGRGYTF.

The chain joins TRBV7-3 to TRBJ2-3, with D possibly matching TRBD2 (6 bases). V was clipped by 4 bases and J by 2 bases, with 13 bases between them. The CDR3 covers 15 residues. CDR1 and CDR2 (germline): SGHTA, FQGTGA. The CDR3 reads CASSSPGVTTDTQYF. The CDR3 DNA follows: TGTGCCAGCAGCTCCCCGGGGGTCACCACAGATACGCAGTATTTT. The complete variable domain, with remaining parts taken from reference TRBV7-3 and TRBJ2-3, reads GAGVSQTPSNKVTEKGKYVELRCDPISGHTALYWYRQSLGQGPEFLIYFQGTGAADDSGLPNDRFFAVRPEGSVSTLKIQRTERGDSAVYLCASSSPGVTTDTQYFGPGTRLTVL.

The J gene is TRBJ2-5, the V gene TRBV5-5; D is perhaps TRBD1 (6 bases). The CDR3 extends over 13 amino acids. Germline V gives CDR1 SGHKS, CDR2 YYEKEE (reference sequence). Trimming cost V 2 bases and J 7 bases, with 12 bases left between them. CDR3 bases: TGTGCCAGCAGCTTCGGACAGCTGGGGACCCAGTACTTC. Encoded protein: CASSFGQLGTQYF.

This clone was seen a handful of times. This chain uses TRBV28 with TRBJ2-7, with D perhaps matching TRBD2 (6 bases). Per the germline V gene, CDR1 is MDHEN and CDR2 is SYDVKM. The V end lost 7 bases, the J end lost 2 bases, and 18 bases lay between the germline ends. CDR3 length: 15 amino acids. The CDR3 loop reads CASTPGGGSAYEQYF. In DNA, the CDR3 is TGTGCCAGCACCCCGGGTGGGGGGAGCGCCTACGAGCAGTACTTC.

The rearrangement links TRBV11-3 to TRBJ2-4; 8 bases agree with TRBD2. The trim removed 5 bases at V and 5 bases at J, leaving 8 bases unmatched. CDR1 and CDR2 from the germline V gene are SGHNT and YENEEA. The CDR3 is 15 residues long. The CDR3 region is CASSLGTRTENIQYF. The CDR3 DNA follows: TGTGCCAGCAGCCTAGGGACTAGAACGGAAAACATTCAGTACTTC.

Only one count was recorded for this clone. This chain joins TRBV11-2 and TRBJ1-2; 8 bases align to TRBD1. The trim removed 5 bases at V and 3 bases at J, leaving 8 bases unmatched. Germline CDR1 is SGHAT and CDR2 is FQNNGV. The CDR3 contains 15 residues. This chain's CDR3 is CASSNPATGDYGYTF. CDR3 nucleotides: TGTGCCAGCAGCAACCCCGCGACAGGGGACTATGGCTACACCTTC.

The chain links TRBV28 to TRBJ2-1; 11 bases line up with TRBD2. The CDR3 runs 16 residues. Germline V gene lookup returns CDR1 MDHEN and CDR2 SYDVKM. V gave up 6 bases and J gave up 4 bases; unmatched junction bases: 8. As DNA, the CDR3 is TGTGCCAGCAGAGGGCTAGCGGGGGGTCAGTACAATGAGCAGTTCTTC. Translation gives CASRGLAGGQYNEQFF.

This chain joins TRBV29-1 and TRBJ2-1; D perhaps matches TRBD2 (6 bases). Germline assignment: CDR1 SQVTM and CDR2 ANQGSEA. With 4 bases removed from V and 6 bases from J, the gap between germline ends came to 19 bases. The length of the CDR3 is 15 residues. In nucleotides, the CDR3 is TGCAGCGTTGGGTCTCGACTAGGTAGGTCCAATGAGCAGTTCTTC. Translated, it gives CSVGSRLGRSNEQFF.

The CDR3, as DNA: TGTGCCTGGACGAACCAGGGCCGTGGGAGAGACACTGAAGCTTTCTTT. Translation: CAWTNQGRGRDTEAFF. The gene calls are TRBV30 and TRBJ1-1; the D gene is possibly TRBD1 (5 bases). The CDR3 loop spans 16 amino acids. The V end lost 4 bases, the J end lost 3 bases, and 21 bases lay between the germline ends. CDR1 is GTSNPN, CDR2 SVGIG, per germline (reference sequence).